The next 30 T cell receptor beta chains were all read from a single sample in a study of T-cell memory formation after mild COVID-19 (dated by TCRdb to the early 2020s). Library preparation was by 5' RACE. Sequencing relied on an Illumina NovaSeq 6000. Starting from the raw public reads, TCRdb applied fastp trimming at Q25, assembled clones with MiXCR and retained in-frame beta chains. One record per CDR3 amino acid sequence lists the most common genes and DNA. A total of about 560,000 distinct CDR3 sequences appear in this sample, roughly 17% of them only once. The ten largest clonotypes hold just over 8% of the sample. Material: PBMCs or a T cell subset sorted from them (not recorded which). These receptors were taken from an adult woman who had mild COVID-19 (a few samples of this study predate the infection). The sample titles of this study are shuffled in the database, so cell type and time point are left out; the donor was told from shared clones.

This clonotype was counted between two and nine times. The CDR3 sequence is CASSVAPASGMETQYF. For the CDR3, the DNA is TGTGCCAGCAGCGTCGCACCGGCTAGCGGGATGGAGACCCAGTACTTC. The rearrangement uses TRBV9 and TRBJ2-5, with 9 bases matching TRBD2. V gave up 2 bases and J gave up 5 bases; unmatched junction bases: 10. Germline CDR1 reads SGDLS; CDR2 reads YYNGEE. The CDR3 is made up of 16 amino acids.

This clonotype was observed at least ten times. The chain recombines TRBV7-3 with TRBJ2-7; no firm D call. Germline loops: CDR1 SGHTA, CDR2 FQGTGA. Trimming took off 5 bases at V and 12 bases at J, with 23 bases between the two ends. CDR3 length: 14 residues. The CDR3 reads CASSPTPSFGTWYF. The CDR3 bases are TGTGCCAGCAGCCCAACGCCGTCCTTCGGTACGTGGTACTTC. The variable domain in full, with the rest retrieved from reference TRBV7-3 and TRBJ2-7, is GAGVSQTPSNKVTEKGKYVELRCDPISGHTALYWYRQSLGQGPEFLIYFQGTGAADDSGLPNDRFFAVRPEGSVSTLKIQRTERGDSAVYLCASSPTPSFGTWYFGPGTRLTVT.

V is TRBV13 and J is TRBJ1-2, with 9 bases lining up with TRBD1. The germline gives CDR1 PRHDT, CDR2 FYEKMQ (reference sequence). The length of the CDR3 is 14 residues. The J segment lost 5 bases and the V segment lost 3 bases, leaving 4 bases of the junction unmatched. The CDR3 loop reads CASSFDRGLYGYTF. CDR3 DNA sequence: TGTGCCAGCAGCTTCGACAGGGGGTTATATGGCTACACCTTC.

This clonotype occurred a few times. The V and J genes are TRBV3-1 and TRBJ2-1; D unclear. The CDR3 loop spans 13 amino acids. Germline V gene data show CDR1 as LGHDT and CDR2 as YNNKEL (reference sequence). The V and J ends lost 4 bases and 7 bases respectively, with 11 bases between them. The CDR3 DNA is TGTGCCAGCAGCCCGGTTAGTGGGAATGAGCAGTTCTTC. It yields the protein CASSPVSGNEQFF.

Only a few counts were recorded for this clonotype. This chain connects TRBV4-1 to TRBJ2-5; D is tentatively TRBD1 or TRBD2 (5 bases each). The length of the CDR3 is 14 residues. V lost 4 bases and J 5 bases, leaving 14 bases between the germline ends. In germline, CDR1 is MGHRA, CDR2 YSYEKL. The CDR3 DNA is TGCGCCAGCAGCCCGGGACCGCGAGAGGAGACCCAGTACTTC. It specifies CASSPGPREETQYF.

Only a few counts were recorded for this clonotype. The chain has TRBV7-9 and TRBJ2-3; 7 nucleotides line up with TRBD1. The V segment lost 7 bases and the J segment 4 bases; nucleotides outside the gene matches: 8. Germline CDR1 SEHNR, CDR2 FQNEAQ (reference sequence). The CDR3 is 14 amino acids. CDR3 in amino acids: CASTNRGDSDTQYF. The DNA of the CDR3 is TGTGCCAGCACCAACAGGGGCGATTCAGATACGCAGTATTTT.

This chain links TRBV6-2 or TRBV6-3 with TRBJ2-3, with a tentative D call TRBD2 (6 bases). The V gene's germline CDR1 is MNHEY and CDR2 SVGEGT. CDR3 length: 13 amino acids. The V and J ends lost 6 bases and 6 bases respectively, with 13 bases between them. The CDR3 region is CASRLRGGDTQYF. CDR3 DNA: TGTGCCAGCAGACTCCGCGGAGGGGATACGCAGTATTTT.

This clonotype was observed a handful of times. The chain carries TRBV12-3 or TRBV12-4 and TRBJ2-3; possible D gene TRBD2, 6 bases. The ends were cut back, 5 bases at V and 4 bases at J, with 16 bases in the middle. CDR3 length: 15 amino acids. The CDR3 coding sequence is TGTGCCAGCAGTGCGGGGCTTACGGCGCCAGATACGCAGTATTTT. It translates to CASSAGLTAPDTQYF.

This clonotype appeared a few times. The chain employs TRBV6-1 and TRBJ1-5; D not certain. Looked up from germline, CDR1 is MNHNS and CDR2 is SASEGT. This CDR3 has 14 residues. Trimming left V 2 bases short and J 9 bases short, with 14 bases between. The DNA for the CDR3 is TGTGCCAGCAGTGAACCTGCAGGTTGGGGGCCCCAGCATTTT. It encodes CASSEPAGWGPQHF.

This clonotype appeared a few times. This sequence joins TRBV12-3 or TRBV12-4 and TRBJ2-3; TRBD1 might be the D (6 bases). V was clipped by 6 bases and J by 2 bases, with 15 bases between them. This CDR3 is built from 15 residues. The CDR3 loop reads CASRRQVTDTDTQYF. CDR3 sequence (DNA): TGTGCCAGCAGGAGACAGGTTACCGACACAGATACGCAGTATTTT.

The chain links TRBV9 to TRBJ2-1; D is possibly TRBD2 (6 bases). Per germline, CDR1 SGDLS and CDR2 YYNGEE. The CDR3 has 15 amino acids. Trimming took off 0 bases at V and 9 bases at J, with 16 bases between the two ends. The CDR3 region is CASSVVAGYNLEQFF. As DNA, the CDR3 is TGTGCCAGCAGCGTAGTTGCGGGGTACAATCTTGAGCAGTTCTTC.

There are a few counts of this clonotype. CDR3 DNA: TGTGCCACCAGTGATGATACAGGATCTAAGGCGGATACGCAGTATTTT. This codes for CATSDDTGSKADTQYF. The rearrangement links TRBV24-1 to TRBJ2-3; maybe TRBD1 (5 bases). Germline CDR1 KGHDR, CDR2 SFDVKD. V dropped 3 bases and J dropped 6 bases, with 18 bases sitting between them. This CDR3 has 16 residues.

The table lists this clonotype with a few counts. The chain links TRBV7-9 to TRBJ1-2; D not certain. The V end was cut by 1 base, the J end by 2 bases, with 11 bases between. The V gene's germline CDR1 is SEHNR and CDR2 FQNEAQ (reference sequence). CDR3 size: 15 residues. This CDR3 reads CASSLVRELNYGYTF. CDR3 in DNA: TGTGCCAGCAGCTTAGTAAGGGAATTAAACTATGGCTACACCTTC.

CDR3 nucleotide sequence: TGTGCCAACGCGGGCCCAACCGGGGAGCTGTTTTTT. Its translation is CANAGPTGELFF. The rearrangement links TRBV6-2 or TRBV6-3 to TRBJ2-2, with D maybe TRBD2 (5 bases). V dropped 10 bases and J dropped 5 bases, with 11 bases sitting between them. Per germline, CDR1 MNHEY and CDR2 SVGEGT. This CDR3 region has 12 residues.

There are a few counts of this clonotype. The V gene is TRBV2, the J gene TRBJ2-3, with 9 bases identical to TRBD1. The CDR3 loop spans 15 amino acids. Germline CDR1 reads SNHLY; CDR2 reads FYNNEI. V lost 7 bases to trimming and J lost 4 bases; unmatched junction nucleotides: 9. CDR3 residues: CASKVLGTGSDTQYF. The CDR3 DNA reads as TGTGCCAGCAAAGTACTTGGGACAGGGTCAGATACGCAGTATTTT.

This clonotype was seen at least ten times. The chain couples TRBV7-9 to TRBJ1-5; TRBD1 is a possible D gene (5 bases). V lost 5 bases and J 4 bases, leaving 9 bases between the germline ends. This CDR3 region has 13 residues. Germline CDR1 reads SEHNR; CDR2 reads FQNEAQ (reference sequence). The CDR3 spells CASSLQGNQPQHF. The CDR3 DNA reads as TGTGCCAGCAGCCTGCAGGGTAATCAGCCCCAGCATTTT.

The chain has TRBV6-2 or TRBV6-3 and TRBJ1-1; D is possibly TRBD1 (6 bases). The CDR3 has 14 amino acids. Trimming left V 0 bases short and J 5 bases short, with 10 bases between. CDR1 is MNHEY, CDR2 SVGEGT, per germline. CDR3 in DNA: TGTGCCAGCAGTTACTCGATCAGGGGAACTGAAGCTTTCTTT. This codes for CASSYSIRGTEAFF.

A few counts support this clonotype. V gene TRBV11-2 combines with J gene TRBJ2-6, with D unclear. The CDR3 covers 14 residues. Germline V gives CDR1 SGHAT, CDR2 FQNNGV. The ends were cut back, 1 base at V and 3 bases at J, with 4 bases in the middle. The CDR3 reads CASSLAGGANVLTF. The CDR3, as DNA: TGTGCCAGCAGCTTAGCAGGTGGGGCCAACGTCCTGACTTTC. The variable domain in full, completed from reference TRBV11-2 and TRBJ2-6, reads EAGVAQSPRYKIIEKRQSVAFWCNPISGHATLYWYQQILGQGPKLLIQFQNNGVVDDSQLPKDRFSAERLKGVDSTLKIQPAKLEDSAVYLCASSLAGGANVLTFGAGSRLTVL.

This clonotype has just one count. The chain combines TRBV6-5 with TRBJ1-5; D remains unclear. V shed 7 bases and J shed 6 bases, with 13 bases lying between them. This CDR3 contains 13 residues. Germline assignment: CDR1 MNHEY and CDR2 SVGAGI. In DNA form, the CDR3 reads TGTGCCAGCACCTCCAAAGAGGGTCAGCCCCAGCATTTT. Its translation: CASTSKEGQPQHF.

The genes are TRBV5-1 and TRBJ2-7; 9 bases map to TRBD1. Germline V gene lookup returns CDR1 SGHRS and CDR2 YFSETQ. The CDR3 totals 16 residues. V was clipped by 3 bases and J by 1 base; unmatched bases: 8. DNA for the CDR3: TGCGCCAGCAGCTACGAAACCGGGACAGGGTCCTACGAGCAGTACTTC. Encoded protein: CASSYETGTGSYEQYF.

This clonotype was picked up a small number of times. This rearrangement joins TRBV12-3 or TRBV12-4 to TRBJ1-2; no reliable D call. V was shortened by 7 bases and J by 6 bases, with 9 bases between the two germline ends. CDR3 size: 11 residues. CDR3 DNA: TGTGCCAGCAAAGGGAGGCATGGCTACACCTTC. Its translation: CASKGRHGYTF.

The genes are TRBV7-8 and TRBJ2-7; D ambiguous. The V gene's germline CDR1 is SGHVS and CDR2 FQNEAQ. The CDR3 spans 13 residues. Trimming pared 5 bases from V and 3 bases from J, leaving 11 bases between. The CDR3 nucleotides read TGTGCCAGCAGCAGGCTCGCGAGCTACGAGCAGTACTTC. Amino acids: CASSRLASYEQYF. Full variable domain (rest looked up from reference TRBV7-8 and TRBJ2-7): GAGVSQSPRYKVAKRGQDVALRCDPISGHVSLFWYQQALGQGPEFLTYFQNEAQLDKSGLPSDRFFAERPEGSVSTLKIQRTQQEDSAVYLCASSRLASYEQYFGPGTRLTVT.

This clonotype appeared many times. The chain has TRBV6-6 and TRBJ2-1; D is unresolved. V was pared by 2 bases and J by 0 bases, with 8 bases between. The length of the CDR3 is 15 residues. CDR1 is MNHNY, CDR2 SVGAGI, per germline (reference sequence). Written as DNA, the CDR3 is TGTGCCAGCAGTTACGAGGCGAGCTCCTACAATGAGCAGTTCTTC. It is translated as CASSYEASSYNEQFF.

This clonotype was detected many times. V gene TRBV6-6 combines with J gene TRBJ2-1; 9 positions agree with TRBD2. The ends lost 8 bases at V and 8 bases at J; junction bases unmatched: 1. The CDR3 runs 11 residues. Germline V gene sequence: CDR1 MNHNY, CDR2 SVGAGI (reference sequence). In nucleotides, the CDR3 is TGTGCCAGCGGACTAGCGTATGAGCAGTTCTTC. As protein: CASGLAYEQFF.

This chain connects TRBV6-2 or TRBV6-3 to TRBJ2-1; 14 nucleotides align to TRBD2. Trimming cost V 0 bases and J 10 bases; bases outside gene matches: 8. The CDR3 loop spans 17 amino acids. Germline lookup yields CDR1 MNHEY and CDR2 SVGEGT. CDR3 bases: TGTGCCAGCAGTTACTCGAAGACTAGCGGGAGGGCCTGGGAGCAGTTCTTC. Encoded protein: CASSYSKTSGRAWEQFF.

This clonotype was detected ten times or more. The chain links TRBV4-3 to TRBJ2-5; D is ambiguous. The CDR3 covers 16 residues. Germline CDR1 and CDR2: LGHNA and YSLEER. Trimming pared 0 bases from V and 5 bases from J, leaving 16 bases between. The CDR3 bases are TGCGCCAGCAGCCAAGATGAGGCACCGAGTCGGGAGACCCAGTACTTC. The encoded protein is CASSQDEAPSRETQYF.

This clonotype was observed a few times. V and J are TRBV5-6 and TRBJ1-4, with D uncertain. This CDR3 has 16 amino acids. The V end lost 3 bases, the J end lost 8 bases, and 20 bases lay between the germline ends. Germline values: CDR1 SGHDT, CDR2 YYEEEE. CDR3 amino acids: CASSYQRRLTGEKLFF. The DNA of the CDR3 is TGTGCCAGCAGCTATCAAAGACGACTCACCGGGGAAAAACTGTTTTTT.

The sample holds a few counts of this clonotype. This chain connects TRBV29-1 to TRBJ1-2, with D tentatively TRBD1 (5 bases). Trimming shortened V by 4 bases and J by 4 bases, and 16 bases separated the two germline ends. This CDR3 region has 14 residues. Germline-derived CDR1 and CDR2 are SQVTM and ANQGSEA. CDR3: CSVAVQGGLYGYTF. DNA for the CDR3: TGCAGCGTTGCAGTTCAGGGAGGGCTCTATGGCTACACCTTC.

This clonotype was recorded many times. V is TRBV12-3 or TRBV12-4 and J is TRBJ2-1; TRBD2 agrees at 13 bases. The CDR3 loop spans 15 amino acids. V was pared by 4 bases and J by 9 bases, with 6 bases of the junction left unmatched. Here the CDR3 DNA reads TGTGCCAGCAGTTCTACTAGCGGGAGGGCCGGTGAGCAGTTCTTC. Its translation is CASSSTSGRAGEQFF.

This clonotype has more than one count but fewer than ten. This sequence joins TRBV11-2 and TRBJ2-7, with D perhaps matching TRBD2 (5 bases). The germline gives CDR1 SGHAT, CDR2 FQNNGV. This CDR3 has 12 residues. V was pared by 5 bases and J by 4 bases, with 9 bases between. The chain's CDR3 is CASSGIAYEQYF. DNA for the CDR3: TGTGCCAGCAGCGGGATAGCGTACGAGCAGTACTTC. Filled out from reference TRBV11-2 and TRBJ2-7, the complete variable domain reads EAGVAQSPRYKIIEKRQSVAFWCNPISGHATLYWYQQILGQGPKLLIQFQNNGVVDDSQLPKDRFSAERLKGVDSTLKIQPAKLEDSAVYLCASSGIAYEQYFGPGTRLTVT.